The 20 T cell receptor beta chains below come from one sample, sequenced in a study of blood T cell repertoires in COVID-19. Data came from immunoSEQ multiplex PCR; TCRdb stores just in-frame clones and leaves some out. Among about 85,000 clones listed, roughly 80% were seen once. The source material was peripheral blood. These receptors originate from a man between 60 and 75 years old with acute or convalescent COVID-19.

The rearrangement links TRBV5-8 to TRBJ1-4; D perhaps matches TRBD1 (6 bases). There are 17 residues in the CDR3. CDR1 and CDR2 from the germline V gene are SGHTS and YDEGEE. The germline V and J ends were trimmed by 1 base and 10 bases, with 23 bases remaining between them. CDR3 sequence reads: CASSLSSGTSKGGKLFF. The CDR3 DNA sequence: TGTGCCAGCAGCTTGTCCTCCGGGACATCGAAAGGTGGAAAACTGTTTTTT.

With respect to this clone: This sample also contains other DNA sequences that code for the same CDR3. Here the CDR3 reads CASSQGLAEETQYF. The CDR3 DNA reads TGCGCCAGCAGCCAAGGGCTAGCGGAAGAGACCCAGTACTTC. The genes are TRBV4-3 and TRBJ2-5; 7 bases agree with TRBD2. CDR3 length: 14 residues. The germline gives CDR1 LGHNA, CDR2 YSLEER. V was clipped by 1 base and J by 3 bases; unmatched bases: 2.

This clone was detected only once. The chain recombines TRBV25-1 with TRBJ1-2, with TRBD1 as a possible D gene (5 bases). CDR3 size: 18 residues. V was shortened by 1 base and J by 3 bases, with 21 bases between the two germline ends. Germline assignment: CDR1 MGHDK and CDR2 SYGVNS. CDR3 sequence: CASSESGGGPLFHYGYTF. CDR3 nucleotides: TGTGCCAGCAGTGAATCGGGGGGTGGCCCTCTATTCCACTATGGCTACACCTTC.

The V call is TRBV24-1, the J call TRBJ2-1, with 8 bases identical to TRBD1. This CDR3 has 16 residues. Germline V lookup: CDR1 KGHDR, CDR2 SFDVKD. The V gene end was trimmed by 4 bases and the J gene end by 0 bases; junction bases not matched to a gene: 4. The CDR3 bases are TGTGCCACCAGTGAGTCCACAGGGGGCTCCTACAATGAGCAGTTCTTC. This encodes CATSESTGGSYNEQFF.

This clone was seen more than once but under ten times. CDR3 amino acids: CASSPRDSSYEQYF. CDR3 bases: TGCGCCAGCAGCCCGCGGGACAGCTCCTACGAGCAGTACTTC. The J gene is TRBJ2-7, the V gene TRBV4-1; possibly TRBD1 for D (7 bases). V lost 4 bases and J 0 bases, leaving 10 bases between the germline ends. This CDR3 contains 14 residues. The germline CDR1 and CDR2 sequences are MGHRA and YSYEKL.

The CDR3 DNA sequence: TGCGCCAGCAGCTTTCTAGCGGTGGAGAACACCGGGGAGCTGTTTTTT. Protein product: CASSFLAVENTGELFF. The chain joins TRBV5-1 to TRBJ2-2, with 7 bases lining up with TRBD2. Per the germline V gene, CDR1 is SGHRS and CDR2 is YFSETQ. The CDR3 sequence is 16 residues long. With V trimmed by 2 bases and J by 1 base, 5 bases remained unmatched.

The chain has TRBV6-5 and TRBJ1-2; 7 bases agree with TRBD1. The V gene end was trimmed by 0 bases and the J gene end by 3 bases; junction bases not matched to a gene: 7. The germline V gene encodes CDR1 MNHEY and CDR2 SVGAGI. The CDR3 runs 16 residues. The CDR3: CASSYSIGTAYYGYTF. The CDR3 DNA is TGTGCCAGCAGTTACTCGATTGGGACAGCTTACTATGGCTACACCTTC.

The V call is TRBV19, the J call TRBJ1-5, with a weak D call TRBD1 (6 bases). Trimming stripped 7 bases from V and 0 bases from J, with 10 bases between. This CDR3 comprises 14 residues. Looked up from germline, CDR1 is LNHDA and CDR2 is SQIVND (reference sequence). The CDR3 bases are TGTGCCAGTAACACAGGGTATAGCAATCAGCCCCAGCATTTT. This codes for CASNTGYSNQPQHF.

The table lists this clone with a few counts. CDR3 in amino acids: CASSSLAGGQVNEQFF. In nucleotides, the CDR3 is TGCGCCAGCAGCTCGCTAGCGGGGGGCCAAGTCAATGAGCAGTTCTTC. This chain uses TRBV5-1 with TRBJ2-1, with 11 bases matching TRBD2. The ends lost 3 bases at V and 6 bases at J; junction bases unmatched: 8. CDR3 size: 16 residues. Germline-derived CDR1 and CDR2 are SGHRS and YFSETQ.

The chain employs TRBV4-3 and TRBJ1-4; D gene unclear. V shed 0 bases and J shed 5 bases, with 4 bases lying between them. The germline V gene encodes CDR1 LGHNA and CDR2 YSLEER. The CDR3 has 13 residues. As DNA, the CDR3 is TGCGCCAGCAGCCAAGAGCGAAATGAAAAACTGTTTTTT. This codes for CASSQERNEKLFF.

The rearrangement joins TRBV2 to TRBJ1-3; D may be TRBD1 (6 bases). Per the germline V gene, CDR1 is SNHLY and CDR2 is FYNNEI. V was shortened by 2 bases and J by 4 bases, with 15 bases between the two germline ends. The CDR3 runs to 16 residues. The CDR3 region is CASSEILGAGGNTIYF. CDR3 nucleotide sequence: TGTGCCAGCAGTGAAATCTTGGGGGCAGGAGGAAACACCATATATTTT.

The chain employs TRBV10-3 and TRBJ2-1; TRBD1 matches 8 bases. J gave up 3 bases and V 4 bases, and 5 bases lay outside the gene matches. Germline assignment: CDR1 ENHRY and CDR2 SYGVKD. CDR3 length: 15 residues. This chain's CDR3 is CAISAGQEVYNEQFF. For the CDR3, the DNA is TGTGCCATCAGTGCGGGACAGGAGGTCTACAATGAGCAGTTCTTC.

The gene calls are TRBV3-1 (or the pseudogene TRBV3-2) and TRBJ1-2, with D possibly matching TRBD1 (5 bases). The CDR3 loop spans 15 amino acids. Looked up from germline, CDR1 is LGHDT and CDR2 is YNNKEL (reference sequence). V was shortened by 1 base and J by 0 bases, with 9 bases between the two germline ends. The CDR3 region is CASSQGGGANYGYTF. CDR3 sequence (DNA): TGTGCCAGCAGCCAAGGCGGGGGGGCTAACTATGGCTACACCTTC.

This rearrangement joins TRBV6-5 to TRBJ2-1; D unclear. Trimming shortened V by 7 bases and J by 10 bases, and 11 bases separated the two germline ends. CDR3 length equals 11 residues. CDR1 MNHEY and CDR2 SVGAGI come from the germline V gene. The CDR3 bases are TGTGCCAGCACCTTGGCAGGCGAGCAGTTCTTC. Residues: CASTLAGEQFF.

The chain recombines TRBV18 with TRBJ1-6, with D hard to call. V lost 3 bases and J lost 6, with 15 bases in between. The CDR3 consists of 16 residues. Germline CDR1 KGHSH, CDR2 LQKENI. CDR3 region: CASSPAGEASNSPLHF. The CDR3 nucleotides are TGTGCCAGCTCACCTGCCGGGGAAGCTTCTAATTCACCCCTCCACTTT.

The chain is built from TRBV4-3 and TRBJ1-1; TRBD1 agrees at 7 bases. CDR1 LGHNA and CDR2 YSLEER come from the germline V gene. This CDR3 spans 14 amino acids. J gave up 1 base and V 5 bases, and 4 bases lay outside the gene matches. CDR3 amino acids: CASSSGTANTEAFF. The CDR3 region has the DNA TGCGCCAGCAGCTCCGGGACAGCGAACACTGAAGCTTTCTTT.

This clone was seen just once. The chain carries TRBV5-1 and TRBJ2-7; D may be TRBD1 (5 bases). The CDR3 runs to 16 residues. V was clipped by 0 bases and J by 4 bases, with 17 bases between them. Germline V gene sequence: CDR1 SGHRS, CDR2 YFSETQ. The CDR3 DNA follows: TGCGCCAGCAGCTTGGATTTCATCAGGGATCAATACGAGCAGTACTTC. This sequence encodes CASSLDFIRDQYEQYF.

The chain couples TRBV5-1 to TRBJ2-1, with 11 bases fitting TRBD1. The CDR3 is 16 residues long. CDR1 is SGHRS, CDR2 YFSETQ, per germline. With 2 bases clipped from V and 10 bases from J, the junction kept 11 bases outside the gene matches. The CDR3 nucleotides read TGCGCCAGCAGCTTCGCAGGGACAGGGGGTGGTTTGGAGCAGTTCTTC. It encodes CASSFAGTGGGLEQFF.

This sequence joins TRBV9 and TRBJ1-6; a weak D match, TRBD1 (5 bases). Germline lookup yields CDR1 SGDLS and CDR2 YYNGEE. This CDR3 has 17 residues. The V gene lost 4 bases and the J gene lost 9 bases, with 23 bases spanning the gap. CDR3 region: CASSRDTLRGSGSPLHF. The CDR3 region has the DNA TGTGCCAGCAGCCGCGACACCCTTAGGGGTTCGGGTTCACCCCTCCACTTT.

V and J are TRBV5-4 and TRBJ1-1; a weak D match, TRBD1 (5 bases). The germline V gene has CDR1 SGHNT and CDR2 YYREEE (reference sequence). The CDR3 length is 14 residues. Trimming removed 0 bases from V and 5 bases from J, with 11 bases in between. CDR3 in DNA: TGTGCCAGCAGCTTGGCCGGGGGGGGGACTGAAGCTTTCTTT. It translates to CASSLAGGGTEAFF.